This entry lists 12 T cell receptor beta chains sequenced from one sample in a study of cytomegalovirus exposure and HLA in healthy donors. Primers: 60 Vbeta forward and 13 Jbeta reverse. Clones were read by immunoSEQ multiplex PCR, and TCRdb kept only the in-frame ones, dropping some. The sample table sets out some 130,000 clones. Material: PBMCs. These TCRs come from a woman aged 40 to 50 in good health and CMV-seronegative.

As regards this clone: Other nucleotide sequences from this sample produce the same CDR3. V usage is TRBV5-1 and J usage is TRBJ1-4, with D uncertain. Germline V gene sequence: CDR1 SGHRS, CDR2 YFSETQ. The length of the CDR3 is 15 residues. V was trimmed by 0 bases and J by 0 bases, leaving 6 bases between them. Written as DNA, the CDR3 is TGCGCCAGCAGCTTGGCGGGAACAACTAATGAAAAACTGTTTTTT. Translated: CASSLAGTTNEKLFF.

This chain connects TRBV4-1 to TRBJ1-2; 9 bases are a match to TRBD1. CDR3 length: 17 residues. The V segment lost 4 bases and the J segment 5 bases; nucleotides outside the gene matches: 14. Germline CDR1 is MGHRA and CDR2 is YSYEKL. The DNA of the CDR3 is TGCGCCAGCAGCCCGATCCGAACCGACAGGGGGGGGTATGGCTACACCTTC. Encoded protein: CASSPIRTDRGGYGYTF.

The chain joins TRBV29-1 to TRBJ2-4, with TRBD1 matching 8 bases. V shed 3 bases and J 6 bases; nucleotides not matched to a gene: 4. This CDR3 is built from 13 residues. Looked up from germline, CDR1 is SQVTM and CDR2 is ANQGSEA. In nucleotides, the CDR3 is TGCAGCGTTGAGCCGACAGGGGTAAACATTCAGTACTTC. The encoded protein is CSVEPTGVNIQYF.

The rearrangement uses TRBV28 and TRBJ1-2; 8 positions match TRBD1. V lost 1 base to trimming and J lost 6 bases; unmatched junction nucleotides: 1. This CDR3 has 13 residues. CDR1 MDHEN and CDR2 SYDVKM come from the germline V gene. CDR3 sequence: CASSLSGGDGYTF. Here the CDR3 DNA reads TGTGCCAGCAGTTTATCAGGGGGCGATGGCTACACCTTC.

The genes are TRBV28 and TRBJ1-1; D is ambiguous. Per the germline V gene, CDR1 is MDHEN and CDR2 is SYDVKM. CDR3 length equals 14 residues. V lost 3 bases to trimming and J lost 0 bases, with 8 bases between them. Written as DNA, the CDR3 is TGTGCCAGCAGTTTCAACGACATGAACACTGAAGCTTTCTTT. It codes for CASSFNDMNTEAFF.

V usage is TRBV19 and J usage is TRBJ2-5; TRBD2 might be the D (5 bases). This CDR3 is built from 13 residues. Germline CDR1 reads LNHDA; CDR2 reads SQIVND (reference sequence). Deletions cut 8 bases from V and 5 bases from J, with 15 bases between. This CDR3 is CASGSSPWETQYF. CDR3 nucleotides: TGTGCCAGTGGGAGCAGTCCGTGGGAGACCCAGTACTTC.

The chain has TRBV7-9 and TRBJ2-3, with 7 positions matching TRBD2. Trimming cost V 5 bases and J 5 bases; bases outside gene matches: 4. Germline-derived CDR1 and CDR2 are SEHNR and FQNEAQ (reference sequence). The length of the CDR3 is 13 residues. DNA for the CDR3: TGTGCCAGCAGCCGAAGCGGGGAAGATACGCAGTATTTT. This sequence encodes CASSRSGEDTQYF.

J is TRBJ2-3 and V is TRBV28; D is undetermined. V gave up 5 bases and J gave up 2 bases, with 20 bases separating them. CDR3 length equals 17 residues. Germline V lookup: CDR1 MDHEN, CDR2 SYDVKM. The CDR3 is CASSDPRSVKYTDTQYF. The CDR3 DNA reads as TGTGCCAGCAGTGACCCTAGGAGCGTAAAATACACAGATACGCAGTATTTT.

The V and J genes are TRBV28 and TRBJ1-4; TRBD1 matches 7 bases. V lost 5 bases, J lost 8 bases, and 5 bases stayed unmatched. Germline V lookup: CDR1 MDHEN, CDR2 SYDVKM. The CDR3 is made up of 13 amino acids. DNA for the CDR3: TGTGCCAGCAGTCAGACAGGGCGGGAAAAACTGTTTTTT. Its translation: CASSQTGREKLFF.

This rearrangement joins TRBV19 to TRBJ1-1, with D perhaps TRBD1 (6 bases). Trimming left V 5 bases short and J 1 base short, with 14 bases between. The V gene's germline CDR1 is LNHDA and CDR2 SQIVND (reference sequence). The CDR3 sequence is 15 residues long. In nucleotides, the CDR3 is TGTGCCAGTAGTGCGGCCAGGACAGCGAACACTGAAGCTTTCTTT. Translating gives CASSAARTANTEAFF.

CDR3 DNA: TGCGCCAGCAGCCAAGACGCCAGGGGCACCTACGAGCAGTACTTC. Translation gives CASSQDARGTYEQYF. The chain recombines TRBV4-3 with TRBJ2-7; perhaps TRBD1 as D (6 bases). V lost 0 bases, J lost 2 bases, and 11 bases lay in between. In germline, CDR1 is LGHNA, CDR2 YSLEER. The CDR3 has 15 amino acids.

The V gene is TRBV28, the J gene TRBJ1-1; 7 nucleotides align to TRBD1. The length of the CDR3 is 14 residues. The J segment lost 7 bases and the V segment lost 6 bases, leaving 11 bases of the junction unmatched. Germline CDR1 is MDHEN and CDR2 is SYDVKM. CDR3 sequence: CASRTWRGRGEAFF. DNA of the CDR3: TGTGCCAGCAGGACTTGGAGGGGGCGAGGTGAAGCTTTCTTT.